The source of this T cell receptor beta chain is a study of T-cell reconstitution after alpha-beta-depleted transplantation in children. This clonotype showed up many times. The CDR3 is 14 residues long. Germline CDR1 reads DFQATT; CDR2 reads SNEGSKA (reference sequence). The germline V and J ends were trimmed by 2 bases and 10 bases, with 20 bases remaining between them. Unique molecular identifiers were used to barcode this TCRbeta library. TCRdb used MiXCR to reprocess the PCR reads, holding one entry per CDR3 protein. The sample comprises about 640,000 distinct CDR3 sequences, around 16% of which are singletons, and approximately 1% rests with the top ten.

The clonotype originates from a human donor who donated a stem cell graft to a child with acute myeloid leukemia. J is TRBJ1-1 and V is TRBV20-1; D may be TRBD1 (5 bases). The sample in question was PBMCs from the stem cell graft donor, obtained from the stem cell graft. The CDR3 DNA follows: TGCAGTGCTAGAAGGAGAGGGGAGGCGGGTCGAGCTTTCTTT. Translation: CSARRRGEAGRAFF.